Listed below are T cell receptor beta chains from one sample, sequenced in a study of OX40 agonist ivuxolimab in advanced cancers. The repertoire was sequenced with immunoSEQ multiplex PCR; TCRdb's copy has only in-frame clones and lacks some. The table records approximately 97,000 clones, less than 90% of them present only once. Sequencing used CD4+ or CD8+ T cells sorted from blood, obtained in a trial of the OX40 agonist ivuxolimab. Every receptor here comes from an adult with an advanced solid tumor such as melanoma, head and neck, liver or kidney cancer. Each CDR3 is given with its conserved first and last residue. A D gene is named only where the DNA matches it firmly. Some rows have no size entry. The others give once, few or many, or a class for an expanded clone.

size: .
D: .
J: TRBJ2-2
V: TRBV5-4
DNA: TGTGCCAGCAGCCCCTCCACCGGGGAGCTGTTTTTT
CDR3: CASSPSTGELFF

size: .
D: TRBD1
J: TRBJ2-3
V: TRBV6-5
DNA: TGTGCCAGCAGTTACCCTTCGGGACAGGGCACAGATACGCAGTATTTT
CDR3: CASSYPSGQGTDTQYF

size: .
D: .
J: TRBJ1-1
V: TRBV27
DNA: TGTGCCAGCAGTCAAGTCGGGGCCCCAACTGAAGCTTTCTTT
CDR3: CASSQVGAPTEAFF

size: .
D: .
J: TRBJ1-1
V: TRBV15
DNA: TGTGCCACCAGTACAGGGATCGAGGGCCGGGAAGCTTTCTTT
CDR3: CATSTGIEGREAFF

size: .
D: .
J: TRBJ1-5
V: TRBV30
DNA: TGTGCCTGGACCTCCTATGGGGACGGCAATCAGCCCCAGCATTTT
CDR3: CAWTSYGDGNQPQHF

size: .
D: .
J: TRBJ2-1
V: TRBV18
DNA: TGTGCCAGCTCACCTTACGGGACCTCCTACAATGAGCAGTTCTTC
CDR3: CASSPYGTSYNEQFF

size: .
D: .
J: TRBJ1-1
V: TRBV11-2
DNA: TGTGCCAGCAGCGACCTTAAGGCGGGGGCCCCTGAAGCTTTCTTT
CDR3: CASSDLKAGAPEAFF

size: .
D: .
J: TRBJ1-1
V: TRBV19
DNA: TGTGCCAGTAGTAGGTGGACTGAAGCTTTCTTT
CDR3: CASSRWTEAFF

size: .
D: .
J: TRBJ2-1
V: TRBV27
DNA: TGTGCCAGCAACCCGGATTCAGGGCCCTACAATGAGCAGTTCTTC
CDR3: CASNPDSGPYNEQFF

size: .
D: .
J: TRBJ1-3
V: TRBV7-8
DNA: TGTGCCAGCAGCCCTTTCGCGGGGTTTTCCTCTGGAAACACCATATATTTT
CDR3: CASSPFAGFSSGNTIYF

size: .
D: .
J: TRBJ1-2
V: TRBV5-1
DNA: TGCGCCAGCAGCTTGGCTCAAGGTGGCTACACCTTC
CDR3: CASSLAQGGYTF

size: .
D: .
J: TRBJ1-4
V: TRBV25-1
DNA: TGTGCCAGCAGCTCCCGTCCCGGACACCCTGCAACTAATGAAAAACTGTTTTTT
CDR3: CASSSRPGHPATNEKLFF

size: .
D: .
J: TRBJ1-2
V: TRBV30
DNA: TGTGCCTGGGACAGCTTTTATGGCTACACCTTC
CDR3: CAWDSFYGYTF

size: few
D: TRBD1
J: TRBJ2-1
V: TRBV15
DNA: TGTGCCACCAGCAGAGATCTAGGGGGCCACCATGAGCAGTTCTTC
CDR3: CATSRDLGGHHEQFF

size: .
D: .
J: TRBJ2-5
V: TRBV18
DNA: TGTGCCAGCTCACCATCAGGCAGGCACCAAGAGACCCAGTACTTC
CDR3: CASSPSGRHQETQYF

size: .
D: TRBD1
J: TRBJ1-2
V: TRBV5-6
DNA: TGTGCCAGCAGCGTCGACAGGGGATATGGCTACACCTTC
CDR3: CASSVDRGYGYTF

size: .
D: .
J: TRBJ2-1
V: TRBV19
DNA: TGTGCCAGTAGTACCCCGTTCGGAGTGAACTCCTACAATGAGCAGTTCTTC
CDR3: CASSTPFGVNSYNEQFF

size: .
D: .
J: TRBJ2-7
V: TRBV7-3
DNA: TGTGCCAGCAGCTTAACGCGAGGGTATGAGCAGTACTTC
CDR3: CASSLTRGYEQYF

size: few
D: TRBD1
J: TRBJ2-3
V: TRBV10-3
DNA: TGTGCCATCAGTGAACAGGGGGGTAGCACAGATACGCAGTATTTT
CDR3: CAISEQGGSTDTQYF

size: once
D: .
J: TRBJ1-5
V: TRBV19
DNA: TGTGCCAGTATCGAGCGAGGGAGCCGCAATCAGCCCCAGCATTTT
CDR3: CASIERGSRNQPQHF

size: .
D: .
J: TRBJ2-7
V: TRBV5-1
DNA: TGCGCCAGCAGCCCCTCTGGGGTCTACGAGCAGTACTTC
CDR3: CASSPSGVYEQYF

size: .
D: .
J: TRBJ1-1
V: TRBV7-2
DNA: TGTGCCAGCAGCTTAGCCGGGGGGGTGAACACTGAAGCTTTCTTT
CDR3: CASSLAGGVNTEAFF

size: .
D: .
J: TRBJ2-3
V: TRBV7-9
DNA: TGTGCCAGCAGCGTCCGGGGGCCCCCAGATACGCAGTATTTT
CDR3: CASSVRGPPDTQYF

size: .
D: .
J: TRBJ1-4
V: TRBV4-1
DNA: TGCGCCAGCATCCTAATCGACCTAAAACCAGGGCGTTCAGACGAAAAACTGTTTTTT
CDR3: CASILIDLKPGRSDEKLFF

size: .
D: .
J: TRBJ2-7
V: TRBV6-6
DNA: TGTGCCAGCAGTTACCCCCAGGGTGCCACCTACGAGCAGTACTTC
CDR3: CASSYPQGATYEQYF

size: .
D: .
J: TRBJ2-3
V: TRBV18
DNA: TGTGCCAGCTCACCCACAGATACGCAGTATTTT
CDR3: CASSPTDTQYF

size: .
D: .
J: TRBJ1-1
V: TRBV18
DNA: TGTGCCAGCTCACCCCGTCTGGAGACTGAAGCTTTCTTT
CDR3: CASSPRLETEAFF

size: .
D: TRBD1
J: TRBJ1-6
V: TRBV7-6
DNA: TGTGCCAGCAGATTCGGACAGGGCAATAATTCACCCCTCCACTTT
CDR3: CASRFGQGNNSPLHF

size: .
D: .
J: TRBJ1-2
V: TRBV2
DNA: TGTGCCAGCAATGGCGGGGGGCGGGGTTATGGCTACACCTTC
CDR3: CASNGGGRGYGYTF

size: once
D: .
J: TRBJ1-3
V: TRBV5-4
DNA: TGTGCCAGCAGCTTGGCCCCCGGTCTTTCTGGAAACACCATATATTTT
CDR3: CASSLAPGLSGNTIYF

size: .
D: TRBD1
J: TRBJ2-1
V: TRBV7-2
DNA: TGTGCCAGCAGCTCCTACCACCTGCGGACAGGGGACGGGAAAGAGCAGTTCTTC
CDR3: CASSSYHLRTGDGKEQFF

size: .
D: .
J: TRBJ2-7
V: TRBV7-8
DNA: TGTGCCAGCAGCTTAGATGTACCGAGCCTCACTCCCGGGCAGTACTTC
CDR3: CASSLDVPSLTPGQYF

size: once
D: .
J: TRBJ1-5
V: TRBV29-1
DNA: TGCAGCGTTTCAATGGGGGGCAATCAGCCCCAGCATTTT
CDR3: CSVSMGGNQPQHF

size: .
D: TRBD2
J: TRBJ2-5
V: TRBV7-7
DNA: TGTGCTAGCAGCTTGGGGAGCGGGGGGCAACAAGAGACCCAGTACTTC
CDR3: CASSLGSGGQQETQYF

size: .
D: .
J: TRBJ2-3
V: TRBV11-2
DNA: TGTGCCAGCAGCTGGTACGATACGCAGTATTTT
CDR3: CASSWYDTQYF

size: .
D: TRBD1
J: TRBJ2-7
V: TRBV7-9
DNA: TGTGCCAGCAGCTTAGTGACAGGGGGCTCCTACGAGCAGTACTTC
CDR3: CASSLVTGGSYEQYF

size: .
D: .
J: TRBJ2-7
V: TRBV2
DNA: TGTGCCAGCAAATTTATAGGGACAACGAACGAGCAGTACTTC
CDR3: CASKFIGTTNEQYF

size: .
D: .
J: TRBJ1-2
V: TRBV29-1
DNA: TGCAGCGTTGAAGAAGGGGGGCAAAACTATGGCTACACCTTC
CDR3: CSVEEGGQNYGYTF

size: .
D: .
J: TRBJ1-1
V: TRBV7-2
DNA: TGTGCCAGCAGCTTAGGGGGGGCGAACACTGAAGCTTTCTTT
CDR3: CASSLGGANTEAFF

size: .
D: TRBD1
J: TRBJ1-4
V: TRBV30
DNA: TGTGCCTGGAGTCACAGGGGACCGAGGAAACTGTTTTTT
CDR3: CAWSHRGPRKLFF

size: .
D: TRBD2
J: TRBJ2-7
V: TRBV29-1
DNA: TGCAGCGTTCTTAGGACTAGCGGACCCTACGAGCAGTACTTC
CDR3: CSVLRTSGPYEQYF

size: .
D: TRBD1
J: TRBJ1-3
V: TRBV7-2
DNA: TGTGCCAGCAGCCCCGGGACAGCTGGAAACACCATATATTTT
CDR3: CASSPGTAGNTIYF